Below are 8 T cell receptor beta chains sequenced from a single sample in a study of T-cell reconstitution after alpha-beta-depleted transplantation in children. Library preparation (for TCRbeta) was performed with unique molecular identifiers. TCRdb re-called the PCR reads with MiXCR, one entry per CDR3 protein. The table includes approximately 170,000 distinct CDR3 sequences, 11% detected once. Specimen: PBMCs, collected before TCRalphabeta/CD19-depleted stem cell transplant. Receptors originate from a boy between 2 and 10 years old with acute myeloid leukemia, due to receive a stem cell transplant.

This clonotype occurred many times. The rearrangement uses TRBV6-5 and TRBJ1-3, with D perhaps matching TRBD1 (6 bases). Trimming left V 0 bases short and J 1 base short, with 19 bases between. This CDR3 has 19 residues. Germline V gene sequence: CDR1 MNHEY, CDR2 SVGAGI. The CDR3, as DNA: TGTGCCAGCAGTTACTCAAATTCAAGGGGACACGAGTCTGGAAACACCATATATTTT. It specifies CASSYSNSRGHESGNTIYF.

The table lists this clonotype with many counts. The chain joins TRBV20-1 to TRBJ1-1; the D gene is possibly TRBD1 (5 bases). This CDR3 spans 14 amino acids. Germline V gives CDR1 DFQATT, CDR2 SNEGSKA (reference sequence). The V end lost 4 bases, the J end lost 4 bases, and 16 bases lay between the germline ends. The CDR3 loop reads CSAMLGGGSTEAFF. DNA of the CDR3: TGCAGTGCTATGCTCGGGGGTGGATCCACTGAAGCTTTCTTT.

There are many counts of this clonotype. The rearrangement uses TRBV11-2 and TRBJ1-4; 10 bases are shared with TRBD1. Germline loops: CDR1 SGHAT, CDR2 FQNNGV. Trimming cost V 1 base and J 6 bases; bases outside gene matches: 8. CDR3 size: 17 residues. The CDR3 sequence: CASSLVLWGQGYEKLFF. The CDR3 DNA follows: TGTGCCAGCAGCTTAGTTCTGTGGGGACAGGGGTATGAAAAACTGTTTTTT. The whole variable domain, filled in from reference TRBV11-2 and TRBJ1-4, reads EAGVAQSPRYKIIEKRQSVAFWCNPISGHATLYWYQQILGQGPKLLIQFQNNGVVDDSQLPKDRFSAERLKGVDSTLKIQPAKLEDSAVYLCASSLVLWGQGYEKLFFGSGTQLSVL.

In this sample, this clonotype turned up many times. This chain connects TRBV4-2 to TRBJ2-3, with D perhaps matching TRBD1 (6 bases). Germline V gives CDR1 LGHNA, CDR2 YNFKEQ. Between the trimmed V and J ends, which lost 1 base and 8 bases, there was a span of 25 bases. The CDR3 has 18 amino acids. The DNA of the CDR3 is TGTGCCAGCAGCCAAGTTGGGAACGTGGGGGCGGGTGATGGTACGCAGTATTTT. Translated, it gives CASSQVGNVGAGDGTQYF.

Many counts were recorded for this clonotype. V gene TRBV3-1 combines with J gene TRBJ1-4, with 8 bases identical to TRBD1. The ends lost 1 base at V and 8 bases at J; junction bases unmatched: 6. This CDR3 has 15 residues. The germline CDR1 and CDR2 sequences are LGHDT and YNNKEL (reference sequence). Here the CDR3 DNA reads TGTGCCAGCAGCCAAGGAGGACAGGGCGGGGAAAAACTGTTTTTT. This gives the protein CASSQGGQGGEKLFF.

Many counts were recorded for this clonotype. This chain joins TRBV20-1 and TRBJ2-1; the match to TRBD2 covers 7 bases. With V trimmed by 8 bases and J by 2 bases, 6 bases remained unmatched. The V gene's germline CDR1 is DFQATT and CDR2 SNEGSKA (reference sequence). The CDR3 is made up of 13 amino acids. The CDR3 sequence is CSISGWTYNEQFF. CDR3 DNA sequence: TGCAGTATTAGCGGGTGGACCTACAATGAGCAGTTCTTC.

This clonotype was counted at least ten times. The V and J genes are TRBV4-2 and TRBJ1-4; 7 positions agree with TRBD1. Germline loops: CDR1 LGHNA, CDR2 YNFKEQ. V lost 3 bases to trimming and J lost 0 bases; unmatched junction nucleotides: 7. This CDR3 spans 17 amino acids. CDR3 loop: CASSQYGTDATNEKLFF. DNA of the CDR3: TGTGCCAGCAGCCAGTACGGGACAGACGCAACTAATGAAAAACTGTTTTTT.

This CDR3 reads CACPDRGNTGELFF. The CDR3 nucleotides read TGTGCCTGTCCCGACAGGGGGAACACCGGGGAGCTGTTTTTT. The V gene is TRBV30, the J gene TRBJ2-2, with 8 bases aligning to TRBD1. This CDR3 spans 14 amino acids. Germline CDR1 reads GTSNPN; CDR2 reads SVGIG (reference sequence). The J segment lost 1 base and the V segment lost 6 bases, leaving 4 bases of the junction unmatched.